This T cell receptor (beta chain) was captured by sequencing in a study of patients and donors after allogeneic stem cell transplantation. Trimming removed 5 bases at V and 6 bases at J, with 13 bases between. Germline loops: CDR1 SGHTA, CDR2 FQGTGA. The CDR3 runs 13 residues. Via MiXCR, TCRdb re-called the RT-PCR reads, giving one row per CDR3 protein. The sample includes tens of thousands of distinct CDR3 sequences, 45% to 50% seen only once; the top ten take approximately 60%. Input material: blood, either unsorted or a sorted T cell fraction (not recorded which). This TCR was recovered from a human donor who was either an allogeneic HSCT recipient or a stem cell or donor lymphocyte infusion donor (not recorded which). It is not recorded whose cells these are; they may come from a transplant donor. This chain links TRBV7-3 with TRBJ1-1; D not resolved. The CDR3 nucleotides read TGTGCCAGCAGCCAAGGACCGGACTCTGAAGCTTTCTTT. It encodes CASSQGPDSEAFF.